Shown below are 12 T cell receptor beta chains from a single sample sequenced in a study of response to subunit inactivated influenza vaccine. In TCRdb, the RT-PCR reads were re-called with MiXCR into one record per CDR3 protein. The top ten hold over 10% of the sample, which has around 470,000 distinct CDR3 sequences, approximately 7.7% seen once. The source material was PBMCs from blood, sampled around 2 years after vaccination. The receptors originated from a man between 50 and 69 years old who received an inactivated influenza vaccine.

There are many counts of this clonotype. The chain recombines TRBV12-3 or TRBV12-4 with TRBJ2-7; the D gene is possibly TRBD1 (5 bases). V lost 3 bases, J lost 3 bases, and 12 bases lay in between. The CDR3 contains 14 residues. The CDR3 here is CASSLRQGDYEQYF. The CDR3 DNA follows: TGTGCCAGCAGTTTGCGTCAGGGCGACTACGAGCAGTACTTC.

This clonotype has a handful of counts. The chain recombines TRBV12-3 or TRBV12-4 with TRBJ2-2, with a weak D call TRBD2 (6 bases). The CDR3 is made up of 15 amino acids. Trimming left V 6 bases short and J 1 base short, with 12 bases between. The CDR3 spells CASRSSGRNTGELFF. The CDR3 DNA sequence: TGTGCCAGCAGGAGCAGCGGGCGGAACACCGGGGAGCTGTTTTTT.

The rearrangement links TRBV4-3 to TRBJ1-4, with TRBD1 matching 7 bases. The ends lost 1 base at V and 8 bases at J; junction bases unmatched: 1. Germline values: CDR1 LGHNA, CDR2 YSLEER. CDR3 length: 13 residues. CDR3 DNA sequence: TGCGCCAGCAGCCAAGTCAGGGGGGAAAAACTGTTTTTT. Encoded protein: CASSQVRGEKLFF.

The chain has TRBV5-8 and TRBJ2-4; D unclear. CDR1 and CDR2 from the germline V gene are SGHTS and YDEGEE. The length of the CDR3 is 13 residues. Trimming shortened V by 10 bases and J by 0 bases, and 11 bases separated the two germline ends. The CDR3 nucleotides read TGTGCCTCGTCTCGACTAGCCAAAAACATTCAGTACTTC. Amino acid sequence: CASSRLAKNIQYF.

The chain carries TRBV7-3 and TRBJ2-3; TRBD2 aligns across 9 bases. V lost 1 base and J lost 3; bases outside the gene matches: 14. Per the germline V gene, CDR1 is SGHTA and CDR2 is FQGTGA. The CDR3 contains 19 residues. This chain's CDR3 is CASSLIGYSAGGRTDTQYF. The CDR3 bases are TGTGCCAGCAGCTTAATAGGGTATTCTGCGGGAGGGAGAACAGATACGCAGTATTTT.

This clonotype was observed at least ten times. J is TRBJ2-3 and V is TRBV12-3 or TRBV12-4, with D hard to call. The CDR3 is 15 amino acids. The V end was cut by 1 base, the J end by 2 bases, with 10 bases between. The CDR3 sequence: CASSLDSRHTDTQYF. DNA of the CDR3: TGTGCCAGCAGTTTAGACTCGCGGCACACAGATACGCAGTATTTT.

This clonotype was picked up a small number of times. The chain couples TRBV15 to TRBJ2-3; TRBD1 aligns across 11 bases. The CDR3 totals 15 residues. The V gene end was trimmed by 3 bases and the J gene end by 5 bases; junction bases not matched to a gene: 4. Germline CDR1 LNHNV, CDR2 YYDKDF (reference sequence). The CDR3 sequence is CATSRDRGQRDTQYF. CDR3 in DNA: TGTGCCACCAGCAGGGACAGGGGGCAAAGAGATACGCAGTATTTT.

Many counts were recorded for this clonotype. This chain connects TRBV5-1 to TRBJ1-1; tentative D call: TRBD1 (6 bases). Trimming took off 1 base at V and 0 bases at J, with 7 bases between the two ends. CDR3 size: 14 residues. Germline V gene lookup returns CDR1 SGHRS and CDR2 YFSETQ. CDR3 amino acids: CASSLRTVNTEAFF. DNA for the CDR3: TGCGCCAGCAGCTTGCGGACAGTGAACACTGAAGCTTTCTTT.

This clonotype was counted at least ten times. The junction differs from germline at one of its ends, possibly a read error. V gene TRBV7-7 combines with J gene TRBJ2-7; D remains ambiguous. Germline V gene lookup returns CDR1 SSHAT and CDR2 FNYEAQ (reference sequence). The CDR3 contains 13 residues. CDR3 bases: TGTGCTAGCAGCTTTTCCGCTGGCTACGAGCAGTACTTC. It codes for CASSFSAGYEQYF. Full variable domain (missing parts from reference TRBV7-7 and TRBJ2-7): GAGVSQSPRYKVTKRGQDVTLRCDPISSHATLYWYQQALGQGPEFLTYFNYEAQPDKSGLPSDRFSAERPEGSISTLTIQRTEQRDSAMYRCASSFSAGYEQYFGPGTRLTVT.

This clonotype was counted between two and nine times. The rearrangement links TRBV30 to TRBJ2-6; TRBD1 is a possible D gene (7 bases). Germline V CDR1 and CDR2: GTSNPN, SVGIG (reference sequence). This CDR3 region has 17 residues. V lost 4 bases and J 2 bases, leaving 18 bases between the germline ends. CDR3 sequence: CAWMRGPGTAGANVLTF. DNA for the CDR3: TGTGCCTGGATGCGGGGTCCCGGGACAGCTGGGGCCAACGTCCTGACTTTC. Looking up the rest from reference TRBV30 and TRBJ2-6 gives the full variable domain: SQTIHQWPATLVQPVGSPLSLECTVEGTSNPNLYWYRQAAGRGLQLLFYSVGIGQISSEVPQNLSASRPQDRQFILSSKKLLLSDSGFYLCAWMRGPGTAGANVLTFGAGSRLTVL.

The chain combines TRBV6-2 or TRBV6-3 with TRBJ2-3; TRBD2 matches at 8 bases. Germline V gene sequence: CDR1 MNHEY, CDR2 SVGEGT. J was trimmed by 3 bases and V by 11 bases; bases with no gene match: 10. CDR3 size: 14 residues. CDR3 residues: CAGLSGRGTDTQYF. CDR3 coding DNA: TGTGCCGGCCTGAGCGGGAGAGGGACAGATACGCAGTATTTT.

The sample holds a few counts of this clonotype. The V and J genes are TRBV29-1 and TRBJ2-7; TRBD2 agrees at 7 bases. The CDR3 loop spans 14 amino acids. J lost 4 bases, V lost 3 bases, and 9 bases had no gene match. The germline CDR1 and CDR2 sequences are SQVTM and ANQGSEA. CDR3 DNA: TGCAGCGTTGAGCTACCCAGCGGGAAGTACGAGCAGTACTTC. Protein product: CSVELPSGKYEQYF.